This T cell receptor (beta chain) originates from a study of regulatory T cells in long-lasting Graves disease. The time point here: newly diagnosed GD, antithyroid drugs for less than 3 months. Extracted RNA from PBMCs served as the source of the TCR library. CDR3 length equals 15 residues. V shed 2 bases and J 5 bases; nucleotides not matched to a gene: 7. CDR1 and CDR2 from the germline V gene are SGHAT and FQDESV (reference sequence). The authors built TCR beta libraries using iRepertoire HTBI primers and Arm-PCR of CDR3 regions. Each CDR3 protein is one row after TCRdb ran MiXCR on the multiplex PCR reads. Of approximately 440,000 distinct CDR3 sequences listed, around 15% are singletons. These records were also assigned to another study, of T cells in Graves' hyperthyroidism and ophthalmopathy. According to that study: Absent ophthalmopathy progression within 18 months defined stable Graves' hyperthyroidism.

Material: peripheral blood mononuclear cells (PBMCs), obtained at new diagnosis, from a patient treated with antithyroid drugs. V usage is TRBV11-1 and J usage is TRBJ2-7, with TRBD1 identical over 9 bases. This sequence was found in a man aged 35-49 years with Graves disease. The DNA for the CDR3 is TGTGCCAGCAGCTTAATGGGACAGGGTTTTGACGAGCAGTACTTC. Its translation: CASSLMGQGFDEQYF.